Listed below are T cell receptor beta chains from one sample, sequenced in a study of long-term antiretroviral therapy in people with HIV. Profiling relied on immunoSEQ multiplex PCR, and the TCRdb table lists in-frame clones only, not all of them. Of approximately 20,000 clones listed, roughly nine tenths are singletons. Sequencing was performed on unsorted PBMCs, taken 4.2 years after starting antiretroviral therapy. These receptor sequences come from a man aged 50 or older with HIV. The CDR3 runs from the conserved cysteine through the conserved F or W. Fields, in order: clone size, CDR3 length, V gene, D gene, J gene, CDR3 DNA, CDR3 protein. The D gene is left open where the match is weak. For some rows the clone size is stated as once, few or many, or as a class when expanded; others skip it.

.,19,TRBV12-5,TRBD1,TRBJ2-6,TGTGCTAGTGGCGCGATCCTGGGACAGGGTATTCCTGGGGCCAACGTCCTGACTTTC,CASGAILGQGIPGANVLTF
.,15,TRBV27,.,TRBJ1-1,TGTGCCAGCAGTTTACATTGGAGTATGAACACTGAAGCTTTCTTT,CASSLHWSMNTEAFF
once,11,TRBV5-1,.,TRBJ2-7,TGCGCCAGCAGCTTGGGTTACGAGCAGTACTTC,CASSLGYEQYF
.,15,TRBV11-3,TRBD2,TRBJ2-2,TGTGCCAGCAGCTTAGGACTAGCGGGACCCGGGGAGCTGTTTTTT,CASSLGLAGPGELFF
.,15,TRBV25-1,.,TRBJ1-3,TGTGCCAGCAGTGAAGGGGGCTCTCTGTGGGACACCATATATTTT,CASSEGGSLWDTIYF
.,15,TRBV7-9,.,TRBJ2-7,TGTGCCAGCAGCTTAGAGGGACAAAGGTCCTACGAGCAGTACTTC,CASSLEGQRSYEQYF
.,15,TRBV18,TRBD1,TRBJ1-5,TGTGCCAGCTCACGCGGACAGGATAGCAATCAGCCCCAGCATTTT,CASSRGQDSNQPQHF
.,14,TRBV7-9,.,TRBJ2-7,TGTGCCAGCAGCCTCGCGAACAGGGTCTACGAGCAGTACTTC,CASSLANRVYEQYF
.,15,TRBV5-4,.,TRBJ2-1,TGTGCCAGCAGCTTTAGGACGGTGACCTACAATGAGCAGTTCTTC,CASSFRTVTYNEQFF
.,15,TRBV4-3,.,TRBJ1-2,TGCGCCAGCAGCCAAGATGGAGACGGTCTCTATGGCTACACCTTC,CASSQDGDGLYGYTF
.,17,TRBV5-1,TRBD2,TRBJ2-1,TGCGCCAGCAGCTTGGCCTTAGCGGGGGTTTCGTACAATGAGCAGTTCTTC,CASSLALAGVSYNEQFF
.,14,TRBV5-1,.,TRBJ2-3,TGCGCCAGCAGCTTGGTTTCCGTCACAGATACGCAGTATTTT,CASSLVSVTDTQYF
once,15,TRBV6-1,TRBD1,TRBJ1-5,TGTGCCAGCAGTGAACCAGGGGGGAGCAATCAGCCCCAGCATTTT,CASSEPGGSNQPQHF
.,11,TRBV20-1,TRBD1,TRBJ2-7,TGCAGTGCCCAGGACAGGGACGAGCAGTACTTC,CSAQDRDEQYF
.,14,TRBV5-6,.,TRBJ1-1,TGTGCCAGCAGCTTGACCCCCGAGGCCACTGAAGCTTTCTTT,CASSLTPEATEAFF
.,15,TRBV7-9,.,TRBJ1-1,TGTGCCAGCAGCTTAGCTGGCAGGGGAAGGACTGAAGCTTTCTTT,CASSLAGRGRTEAFF
.,12,TRBV7-3,TRBD2,TRBJ2-1,TGTGCCAGCAGCCCGGGGGGGAATGAGCAGTTCTTC,CASSPGGNEQFF
.,13,TRBV28,.,TRBJ1-5,TGTGCCAGCATGCCCGGGGGTAATCAGCCCCAGCATTTT,CASMPGGNQPQHF
.,16,TRBV15,.,TRBJ1-3,TGTGCCACCAGCACCGGGGGTGCTCGCTCTGGAAACACCATATATTTT,CATSTGGARSGNTIYF
.,14,TRBV9,TRBD1,TRBJ1-6,TGTGCCAGCAGCGTCGGACAGGGGGGTTCACCCCTCCACTTT,CASSVGQGGSPLHF
.,15,TRBV11-2,TRBD1,TRBJ2-1,TGTGCCAGCAGAAATACAGGGGGCTTCTACAATGAGCAGTTCTTC,CASRNTGGFYNEQFF
.,12,TRBV28,.,TRBJ2-1,TGTGCCAGCACCGTAGGGAACAATGAGCAGTTCTTC,CASTVGNNEQFF
.,13,TRBV19,.,TRBJ1-6,TGTGCCAGTATGACAGGTCTCGGTTCACCCCTCCACTTT,CASMTGLGSPLHF
once,13,TRBV30,.,TRBJ1-1,TGTGCCTGGAGTGTTGCAGGGGACACTGAAGCTTTCTTT,CAWSVAGDTEAFF
.,15,TRBV5-1,.,TRBJ2-6,TGCGCCAGCAGCTATAGGACGGCTGGGGCCAACGTCCTGACTTTC,CASSYRTAGANVLTF
once,14,TRBV6-5,.,TRBJ1-2,TGTGCCAGCAGCCCCGGGACCTTAAACTATGGCTACACCTTC,CASSPGTLNYGYTF
.,14,TRBV29-1,TRBD1,TRBJ1-2,TGCAGCGTAGTCCAGGGGGGAGTTGGCTATGGCTACACCTTC,CSVVQGGVGYGYTF
once,14,TRBV19,.,TRBJ1-3,TGTGCCAGTAGTATCAGGGGTCGTGGGAACACCATATATTTT,CASSIRGRGNTIYF
.,13,TRBV7-6,.,TRBJ1-6,TGTGCCAGCAGCGTATTTGACAGATCACCCCTCCACTTT,CASSVFDRSPLHF
.,12,TRBV7-2,.,TRBJ1-2,TGTGCCAGCAGCTTTCCCGGGAGAGGCTACACCTTC,CASSFPGRGYTF
once,15,TRBV7-2,TRBD1,TRBJ1-2,TGTGCCAGCAGCTTAGTCCCCAGGGGGGTCTATGGCTACACCTTC,CASSLVPRGVYGYTF
.,12,TRBV27,.,TRBJ2-1,TGTGCCAGCAGTCACCCTAGGGCTGAGCAGTTCTTC,CASSHPRAEQFF
.,12,TRBV29-1,.,TRBJ2-7,TGCAGCGTTCGAGTAACGGCCTACGAGCAGTACTTC,CSVRVTAYEQYF
.,13,TRBV5-4,.,TRBJ2-7,TGTGCCAGCAGCTTCAAGGGAGGGGGGGAGCAGTACTTC,CASSFKGGGEQYF
.,16,TRBV4-3,TRBD2,TRBJ2-2,TGCGCCAGCAGCCAAGTAGCGGGGACAACCACCGGGGAGCTGTTTTTT,CASSQVAGTTTGELFF
few,13,TRBV6-6,TRBD2,TRBJ2-7,TGTGCCAGCAGCACGGGACTAGCGGTTGGGCAGTACTTC,CASSTGLAVGQYF
.,14,TRBV13,TRBD2,TRBJ2-7,TGTGCCAGCAGCTCTTCTACTAGCGGCCTGGAGCAGTACTTC,CASSSSTSGLEQYF
.,17,TRBV11-2,TRBD2,TRBJ2-2,TGTGCCAGCAGCCCCCGGCTAGCGGGGATGAGGACCGGGGAGCTGTTTTTT,CASSPRLAGMRTGELFF
.,16,TRBV7-8,.,TRBJ2-2,TGTGCCAGCAGCCATCCGGGACCCCGGAACACCGGGGAGCTGTTTTTT,CASSHPGPRNTGELFF
.,12,TRBV5-3,.,TRBJ1-1,TGTGCCAGGGTTTTTGGGGATACTGAAGCTTTCTTT,CARVFGDTEAFF
.,18,TRBV27,.,TRBJ2-3,TGTGCCAGCAGTTTATCGGGACGGGGAGGAGTATCAGCAGATACGCAGTATTTT,CASSLSGRGGVSADTQYF
.,15,TRBV6-6,TRBD1,TRBJ1-5,TGTGCCAGCAGTCACACCGGGACAGGGTATCAGCCCCAGCATTTT,CASSHTGTGYQPQHF
.,15,TRBV5-3,.,TRBJ1-3,TGTGCCAGAGAAGGGGGGGGTAGCTCTGGAAACACCATATATTTT,CAREGGGSSGNTIYF
.,14,TRBV15,.,TRBJ2-7,TGTGCCACCAGCAGAGAGGGGACCGTCTACGAGCAGTACTTC,CATSREGTVYEQYF
.,16,TRBV14,.,TRBJ2-1,TGTGCCAGCAGCCTCCCTGAGGGACCCTCCTACAATGAGCAGTTCTTC,CASSLPEGPSYNEQFF
.,13,TRBV6-6,.,TRBJ1-5,TGTGCCAGCAGTTACGACAGAAATCAGCCCCAGCATTTT,CASSYDRNQPQHF
.,12,TRBV29-1,.,TRBJ1-1,TGCAGCGTTCCGGGTCTGGGCACTGAAGCTTTCTTT,CSVPGLGTEAFF
.,14,TRBV28,.,TRBJ1-5,TGTGCCAGCACCGGACAGTTGGGGACTCAGCCCCAGCATTTT,CASTGQLGTQPQHF
.,15,TRBV18,.,TRBJ1-4,TGTGCCAGCTCACCAGTCGGGGGTGGAACTGAAAAACTGTTTTTT,CASSPVGGGTEKLFF
.,13,TRBV30,.,TRBJ2-1,TGTGCCTGGAGTCACGGGCCCTACAATGAGCAGTTCTTC,CAWSHGPYNEQFF
.,16,TRBV2,TRBD2,TRBJ2-3,TGTGCCAGCAGCCCGGGGACTAGCGGGTCCTCAGATACGCAGTATTTT,CASSPGTSGSSDTQYF
.,11,TRBV27,.,TRBJ2-3,TGTGCCAGCAGTACCACAGATACGCAGTATTTT,CASSTTDTQYF
once,13,TRBV6-1,.,TRBJ2-1,TGTGCCAGCAGTGAGGACTACTACAATGAGCAGTTCTTC,CASSEDYYNEQFF